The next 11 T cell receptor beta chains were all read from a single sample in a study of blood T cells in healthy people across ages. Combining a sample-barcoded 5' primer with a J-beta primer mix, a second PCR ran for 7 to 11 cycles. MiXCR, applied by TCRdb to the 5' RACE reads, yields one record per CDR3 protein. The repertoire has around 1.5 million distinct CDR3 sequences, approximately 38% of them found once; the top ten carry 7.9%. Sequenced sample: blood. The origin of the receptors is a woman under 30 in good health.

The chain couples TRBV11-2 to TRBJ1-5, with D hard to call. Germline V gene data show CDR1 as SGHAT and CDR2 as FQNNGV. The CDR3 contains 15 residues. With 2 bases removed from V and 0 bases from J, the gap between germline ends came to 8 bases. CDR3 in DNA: TGTGCCAGCAGCTTACGGGAGGATAGCAATCAGCCCCAGCATTTT. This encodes CASSLREDSNQPQHF.

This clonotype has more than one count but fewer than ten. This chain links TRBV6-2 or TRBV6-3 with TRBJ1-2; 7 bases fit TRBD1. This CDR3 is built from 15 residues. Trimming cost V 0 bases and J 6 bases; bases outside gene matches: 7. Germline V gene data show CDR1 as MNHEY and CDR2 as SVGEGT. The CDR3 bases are TGTGCCAGCAGTTACTCTGACAGGGTTTGGGATGGCTACACCTTC. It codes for CASSYSDRVWDGYTF.

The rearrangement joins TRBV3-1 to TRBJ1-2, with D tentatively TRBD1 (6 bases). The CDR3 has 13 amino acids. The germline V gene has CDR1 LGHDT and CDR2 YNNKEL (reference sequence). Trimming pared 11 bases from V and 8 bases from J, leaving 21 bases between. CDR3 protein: CASRGGGARGYTF. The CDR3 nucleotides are TGTGCCTCCCGGGGGGGCGGAGCGCGAGGCTACACCTTC.

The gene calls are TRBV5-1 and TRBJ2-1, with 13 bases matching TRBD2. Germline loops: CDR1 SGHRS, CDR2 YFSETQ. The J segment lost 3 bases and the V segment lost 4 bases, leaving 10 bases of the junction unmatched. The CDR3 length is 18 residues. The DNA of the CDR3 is TGCGCCAGCAGCCTAACTAGCGGGGGGGCGGGTTACTACAATGAGCAGTTCTTC. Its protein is CASSLTSGGAGYYNEQFF.

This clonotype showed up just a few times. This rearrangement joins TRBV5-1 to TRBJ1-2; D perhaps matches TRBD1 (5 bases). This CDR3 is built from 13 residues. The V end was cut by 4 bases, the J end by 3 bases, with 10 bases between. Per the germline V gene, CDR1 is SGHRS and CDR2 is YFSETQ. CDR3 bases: TGCGCCAGCAGCGCGGACATCTACTATGGCTACACCTTC. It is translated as CASSADIYYGYTF.

Written as DNA, the CDR3 is TGTGCCAGCAGACTAATCCCAGGGGGTGGCAATCAGCCCCAGCATTTT. Its translation: CASRLIPGGGNQPQHF. The chain is built from TRBV6-1 and TRBJ1-5, with 7 bases that match TRBD1. This CDR3 region has 16 residues. The V and J ends lost 6 bases and 2 bases, in that order; junction bases with no gene match: 10. The V gene's germline CDR1 is MNHNS and CDR2 SASEGT.

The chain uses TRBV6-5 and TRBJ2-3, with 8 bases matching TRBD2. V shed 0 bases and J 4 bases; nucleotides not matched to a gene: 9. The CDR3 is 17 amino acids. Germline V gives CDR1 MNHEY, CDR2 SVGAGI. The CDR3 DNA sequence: TGTGCCAGCAGTTACTCGAGCACAGCGGGGGCCGCAGATACGCAGTATTTT. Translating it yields CASSYSSTAGAADTQYF.

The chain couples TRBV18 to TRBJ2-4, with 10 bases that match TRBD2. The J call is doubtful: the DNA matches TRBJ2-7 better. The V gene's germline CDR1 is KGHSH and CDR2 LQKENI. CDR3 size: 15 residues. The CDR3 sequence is CASSPPLAGVNEQYF. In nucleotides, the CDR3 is TGTGCCAGCTCACCACCCCTAGCGGGAGTTAACGAGCAGTACTTC.

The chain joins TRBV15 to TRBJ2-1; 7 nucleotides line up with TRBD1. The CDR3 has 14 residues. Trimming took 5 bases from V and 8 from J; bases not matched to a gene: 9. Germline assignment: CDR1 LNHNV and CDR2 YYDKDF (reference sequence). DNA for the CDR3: TGTGCCACCAGCTCAAACGTACAGGGGTATGAGCAGTTCTTC. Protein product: CATSSNVQGYEQFF. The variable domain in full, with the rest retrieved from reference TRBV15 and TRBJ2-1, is DAMVIQNPRYQVTQFGKPVTLSCSQTLNHNVMYWYQQKSSQAPKLLFHYYDKDFNNEADTPDNFQSRRPNTSFCFLDIRSPGLGDTAMYLCATSSNVQGYEQFFGPGTRLTVL.

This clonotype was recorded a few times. CDR3 loop: CSARVQGAQPQHF. CDR3 bases: TGCAGTGCTAGAGTCCAGGGGGCCCAGCCCCAGCATTTT. The rearrangement uses TRBV20-1 and TRBJ1-5, with 8 bases that match TRBD1. Germline assignment: CDR1 DFQATT and CDR2 SNEGSKA (reference sequence). J lost 7 bases, V lost 1 base, and 3 bases had no gene match. The CDR3 totals 13 residues.

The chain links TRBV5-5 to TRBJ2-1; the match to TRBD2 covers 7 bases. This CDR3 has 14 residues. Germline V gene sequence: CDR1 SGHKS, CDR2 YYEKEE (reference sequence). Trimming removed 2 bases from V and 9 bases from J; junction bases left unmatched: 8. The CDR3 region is CASSLLAYISEQFF. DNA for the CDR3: TGTGCCAGCAGCTTACTAGCGTATATCTCTGAGCAGTTCTTC. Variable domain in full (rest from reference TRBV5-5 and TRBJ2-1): DAGVTQSPTHLIKTRGQQVTLRCSPISGHKSVSWYQQVLGQGPQFIFQYYEKEERGRGNFPDRFSARQFPNYSSELNVNALLLGDSALYLCASSLLAYISEQFFGPGTRLTVL.